This passage covers 4 T cell receptor beta chains from one sample sequenced in a study of CD8 T cells in ankylosing spondylitis. TCRdb recomputed calls from the 5' RACE reads with MiXCR, one row per CDR3 protein. The top ten clones hold 9.1% of a sample with about 300,000 distinct CDR3 sequences, more than 9% of them seen once. The specimen was blood, either unsorted or a sorted T cell fraction (not recorded which). These receptors were collected from a female donor with ankylosing spondylitis or in good health (not recorded which).

This clonotype was observed many times. V is TRBV6-5 and J is TRBJ1-1, with D hard to call. Germline V gives CDR1 MNHEY, CDR2 SVGAGI. CDR3 size: 14 residues. With 2 bases removed from V and 0 bases from J, the gap between germline ends came to 7 bases. The DNA of the CDR3 is TGTGCCAGCAGTTACGAGTCAGTGAACACTGAAGCTTTCTTT. It translates to CASSYESVNTEAFF.

This clonotype has only a few counts. This chain connects TRBV19 to TRBJ2-3; 7 positions match TRBD1. CDR3 size: 15 residues. Trimming took 4 bases from V and 0 from J; bases not matched to a gene: 4. Germline CDR1 is LNHDA and CDR2 is SQIVND (reference sequence). The CDR3 sequence: CASSTGQRSTDTQYF. The DNA of the CDR3 is TGTGCCAGTAGTACGGGACAGCGGAGCACAGATACGCAGTATTTT.

This clonotype was seen repeatedly, ten times or more. This rearrangement joins TRBV29-1 to TRBJ1-1; D unclear. The V end lost 5 bases, the J end lost 11 bases, and 12 bases lay between the germline ends. This CDR3 is built from 10 residues. Looked up from germline, CDR1 is SQVTM and CDR2 is ANQGSEA. The CDR3 coding sequence is TGCAGCGTTAATGAGATGGTGGCTTTCTTT. It yields the protein CSVNEMVAFF.

This clonotype was counted ten times or more. The rearrangement uses TRBV5-1 and TRBJ2-1; TRBD1 agrees at 8 bases. Germline V lookup: CDR1 SGHRS, CDR2 YFSETQ. V trimming: 1 base; J trimming: 4 bases; junction bases outside the gene matches: 4. The CDR3 extends over 15 amino acids. The CDR3 nucleotides read TGCGCCAGCAGCTTGCAGGGGGCATCGTACAATGAGCAGTTCTTC. Translation: CASSLQGASYNEQFF.